The clone carrying this TCR beta chain has a handful of counts. Its matching antigen is unknown. These data are taken from a study of T cells in Graves' hyperthyroidism and ophthalmopathy. Findings and limits, study-wide: The model's output predicted ophthalmopathy at a median of roughly seven months prior to onset. Blood also carried most thyroid clonotypes expanded above 0.001.

Germline CDR1 and CDR2: SGHVS and FQNEAQ. The V segment lost 5 bases and the J segment 1 base; nucleotides outside the gene matches: 11. This CDR3 spans 17 amino acids. Stable Graves' hyperthyroidism denoted no ophthalmopathy progression over 18 months. Researchers amplified the TCR beta CDR3 regions from RNA transcripts. When the TCR CDR3 underwent first-round RT-PCR, the HTBI primer set was used. MiXCR, run by TCRdb on the multiplex PCR reads, gives a single entry per CDR3 protein. This sample carries under 650,000 distinct CDR3 sequences, roughly 16% of them seen once, and the ten largest clones take approximately 3.8%.

The chain combines TRBV7-8 with TRBJ1-5; 7 bases are a match to TRBD1. The sequence came from a woman in her 30s with Graves' hyperthyroidism. Material for sequencing was blood. The CDR3 spells CASSHQATGFSNQPQHF. The CDR3 coding sequence is TGTGCCAGCAGCCATCAAGCGACAGGGTTCAGCAATCAGCCCCAGCATTTT. The full variable domain, completed using reference TRBV7-8 and TRBJ1-5, is GAGVSQSPRYKVAKRGQDVALRCDPISGHVSLFWYQQALGQGPEFLTYFQNEAQLDKSGLPSDRFFAERPEGSVSTLKIQRTQQEDSAVYLCASSHQATGFSNQPQHFGDGTRLSIL.